The rows below give T cell receptor beta chains drawn from one sample of a study of response to subunit inactivated influenza vaccine. TCRdb itself ran the RT-PCR reads through MiXCR, one entry per CDR3 protein. This sample has about 700,000 distinct CDR3 sequences, with approximately 14% found just once. The sequenced sample was PBMCs from blood, obtained around 14 days before vaccination. The source is a man aged 45-65 years who received an inactivated influenza vaccine. CDR3s include the opening cysteine and the closing phenylalanine or tryptophan. D genes are given only for firm matches. Not every row has a clone size; where given, it reads once, few, many or a size class.

TGTGCCAGCAGTTTAGGGACACCTCTACTAAATCAGCCCCAGCATTTT CASSLGTPLLNQPQHF TRBJ1-5 once TRBV27 . 16
TGTGCCAGCAGTCATTCTAGCGGGGGGCGCTACGAGCAGTACTTC CASSHSSGGRYEQYF TRBJ2-7 . TRBV3-1 TRBD2 15
TGTGCCAGCAGTCCCCCCACAGGGCTCGGAGAGACCCAGTACTTC CASSPPTGLGETQYF TRBJ2-5 few TRBV28 . 15
TGTGCCAGCAGCTTATCCGTAGGGGGGAATGAGCAGTTCTTC CASSLSVGGNEQFF TRBJ2-1 . TRBV7-9 . 14
TGTGCCAGCAGTCATACAACAGGGTACACCGGGGAGCTGTTTTTT CASSHTTGYTGELFF TRBJ2-2 few TRBV9 . 15
TGTGCCAGTAGTATTCCTTCCGGGAGACTTAACACCGGGGAGCTGTTTTTT CASSIPSGRLNTGELFF TRBJ2-2 . TRBV19 . 17
TGTGCCAGCAGCGAGGACAGAGTTAATGAAAAACTGTTTTTT CASSEDRVNEKLFF TRBJ1-4 few TRBV7-2 . 14
TGTGCCAGCGCGATAGCGGGAAACGAGCAGTACTTC CASAIAGNEQYF TRBJ2-7 . TRBV7-9 TRBD2 12
TGTGCCAGCACCAACCCTTCCGGGAGGGGAAATCAGCCCCAGCATTTT CASTNPSGRGNQPQHF TRBJ1-5 . TRBV6-1 . 16
TGTGCCAGCAGCCCTTTCGACAGGGGCTACGAGCAGTACTTC CASSPFDRGYEQYF TRBJ2-7 few TRBV3-1 TRBD1 14
TGTGCCAGCAGCTTAATTGCTAGCGGGAGAGGTAACACCGGGGAGCTGTTTTTT CASSLIASGRGNTGELFF TRBJ2-2 . TRBV7-3 TRBD2 18
TGTGCCATCAGAAGCACCGCGGGAGGGCCCGAGCAGTACTTC CAIRSTAGGPEQYF TRBJ2-7 . TRBV10-3 TRBD2 14
TGTGCCAGCTCCCCACGGGACACGCCAAGGAGGACCCAGTACTTC CASSPRDTPRRTQYF TRBJ2-5 . TRBV18 . 15
TGTGCCAGCAGCACCGGACAGTCCGGGGAGCTGTTTTTT CASSTGQSGELFF TRBJ2-2 few TRBV7-8 . 13
TGCAGCGTTACCGGGACAGCGAACACCGGGGAGCTGTTTTTT CSVTGTANTGELFF TRBJ2-2 many TRBV29-1 TRBD1 14
TGTGCCAGCAGTTTTGGACAGCTCGGGGAGCTGTTTTTT CASSFGQLGELFF TRBJ2-2 . TRBV7-2 . 13
TGCGCCAGCACTATCGACAGGATCACTAACTATGGCTACACCTTC CASTIDRITNYGYTF TRBJ1-2 . TRBV5-1 . 15
TGCGCCAGCAGGGGTAATGGTTCGCACACCGGGGAGCTGTTTTTT CASRGNGSHTGELFF TRBJ2-2 . TRBV5-1 . 15
TGTGCCAGCAGTTTAGCAGGGGCACGCCAGCCCCAGCATTTT CASSLAGARQPQHF TRBJ1-5 . TRBV12-3/TRBV12-4 . 14
TGTGCCAGCAGCTCCCGACTAGCGGGAGAGCACACCGGGGAGCTGTTTTTT CASSSRLAGEHTGELFF TRBJ2-2 few TRBV7-8 TRBD2 17
TGCAGTGCTAGAGATGGAAGGGGGGAGACCCAGTACTTC CSARDGRGETQYF TRBJ2-5 many TRBV20-1 . 13
TGTGCCAGCAGTCGCTTTCGAACAGATACGCAGTATTTT CASSRFRTDTQYF TRBJ2-3 many TRBV27 . 13
TGTGCCTGGAAGGGACAGGGAAATTCACCCCTCCACTTT CAWKGQGNSPLHF TRBJ1-6 . TRBV30 TRBD1 13
TGTGCCAGCAGTTTTCCTGTGACTAGCGGGAGGTTGGGCACAGATACGCAGTATTTT CASSFPVTSGRLGTDTQYF TRBJ2-3 . TRBV28 TRBD2 19
TGTGCCAGCAGTTACTCGGCGGCCCCTAACTATGGCTACACCTTC CASSYSAAPNYGYTF TRBJ1-2 . TRBV6-2/TRBV6-3 . 15
TGTGCCAGCAGTACTACTACTAAGAATGAGCAGTTCTTC CASSTTTKNEQFF TRBJ2-1 . TRBV6-2/TRBV6-3 . 13
TGTGCCAGCAGCGTGTCGGGACAGGGGGCGGCCTCGTACCAAGAGACCCAGTACTTC CASSVSGQGAASYQETQYF TRBJ2-5 few TRBV9 TRBD1 19
TGTGCCACCAGCAGAGGGACTAGCGGGAGGTACAATGAGCAGTTCTTC CATSRGTSGRYNEQFF TRBJ2-1 few TRBV15 TRBD2 16
TGTGCCACCAGTGATTGGCAGGTCACCGGGGAGCTGTTTTTT CATSDWQVTGELFF TRBJ2-2 . TRBV24-1 . 14
TGTGCCAGCCGGGCGGGGATCACCTACGAGCAGTACTTC CASRAGITYEQYF TRBJ2-7 few TRBV28 . 13
TGCGCCAGCAGCTTGGTTTCTAGCGGCCAAGAGACCCAGTACTTC CASSLVSSGQETQYF TRBJ2-5 . TRBV5-1 TRBD2 15